Sequencing of this TCR beta chain was carried out in a study of cytomegalovirus exposure and HLA in healthy donors. Study-wide results and limits: In a later analysis, compared with equally common non-associated chains, HLA-associated beta chains were more expanded. In presence/absence analyses, roughly uniform sequencing depth across donors was assumed. About 87% or about 30% of the time was how often most TCR beta V segments were productive, according to an earlier analysis.

Comments on this clone: Antigen: not known.

Participants comprised healthy donors of bone marrow. Both 60 Vbeta primers and 13 Jbeta primers went into the PCR. The protocol was immunoSEQ multiplex PCR, while the TCRdb copy is restricted to in-frame clones and leaves out a portion. Here the sample spans 120,000 or so clones, 65% to 80% being singletons. CDR1 SGHDN and CDR2 FVKESK come from the germline V gene. Trimming removed 1 base at V and 9 bases at J, with 13 bases between. CDR3 length: 14 amino acids. Sequencing was carried out using PBMCs. This receptor was obtained from a human donor in good health. J is TRBJ2-1 and V is TRBV14, with D possibly matching TRBD2 (6 bases). CDR3 region: CASSQVGAGSEQFF. The CDR3 DNA follows: TGTGCCAGCAGCCAAGTTGGGGCGGGGAGTGAGCAGTTCTTC.